This T cell receptor (beta chain) was recorded in a study of regulatory T cells in long-lasting Graves disease. Study outcomes and limitations: Clonotypes that were public and shared totalled roughly 3,000 in persistent patients versus over 800 in new patients.

The CDR3 has 15 amino acids. Germline V gene data show CDR1 as ENHRY and CDR2 as SYGVKD. As for this clonotype: The antigen is not known. One end of the junction is discordant with germline, which a read error may explain.

Indicated time point: newly diagnosed GD, antithyroid drugs for less than 3 months. Preparation of the TCR library used RNA extracted from PBMCs. Building the TCR beta libraries relied on iRepertoire HTBI primers, and CDR3 regions underwent Arm-PCR. Original processing notes: Across all samples, 62 TRBV segments and about 14 TRBJ segments were identified. Using its own MiXCR run on the multiplex PCR reads, TCRdb lists one record per CDR3 protein. The V and J calls and clone size come from TCRdb's table, not from the authors' own analysis. The profile covers hundreds of thousands of distinct CDR3 sequences, with about 14% appearing a single time and roughly a tenth taken by the ten largest. A further study also used this sample, focusing on T cells in Graves' hyperthyroidism and ophthalmopathy. As that study records: Newly diagnosed patients aged 18 to 65 had hyperthyroidism of under 2 months' duration. The model foresaw ophthalmopathy a median around 6.8 months prior to onset.

The chain has TRBV10-3 and TRBJ2-6, with D hard to call. The clonotype comes from a man in his thirties or forties with Graves disease. The source was peripheral blood mononuclear cells (PBMCs), collected at new diagnosis, from a patient treated with antithyroid drugs. CDR3: CAISTPLSEANVLTF. The CDR3 DNA reads TGTGCCATCAGTACCCCTTTATCTGAGGCCAACGTCCTGACTTTC.